The next 11 T cell receptor beta chains were all read from a single sample in a study of shared clonotypes between healthy human individuals. Positively selected for CCR7, the CD45RO-negative cells used as naive CD8 cells excluded terminally differentiated effector memory CD45RA+ cells. Assay used: immunoSEQ multiplex PCR; TCRdb lists only in-frame clones, some missing. The sample lists some 2 million clones; about 95% were seen once. Sample: naive CD8+ T cells sorted from blood. The source is a man in his late teens or twenties in good health.

This chain connects TRBV11-2 to TRBJ2-5; TRBD2 is a possible D gene (6 bases). Trimming took off 3 bases at V and 2 bases at J, with 10 bases between the two ends. This CDR3 comprises 14 residues. Germline V gene sequence: CDR1 SGHAT, CDR2 FQNNGV. The CDR3 nucleotides read TGTGCCAGCAGCTTCTGGGGGGAGCAAGAGACCCAGTACTTC. Protein product: CASSFWGEQETQYF.

The rearrangement links TRBV7-6 to TRBJ2-1, with 10 positions matching TRBD2. The CDR3 consists of 16 residues. Trimming cost V 5 bases and J 6 bases; bases outside gene matches: 10. CDR1 and CDR2 from the germline V gene are SGHVS and FNYEAQ. The CDR3 DNA sequence: TGTGCCAGCAGCCCGCAGACTAGCGGGTTTAGCAATGAGCAGTTCTTC. Protein sequence: CASSPQTSGFSNEQFF.

As concerns this clone: This CDR3 is also generated by other DNA sequences in the sample. V and J are TRBV28 and TRBJ1-2; TRBD1 might be the D (5 bases). Germline CDR1 MDHEN, CDR2 SYDVKM. V lost 3 bases and J lost 2, with 10 bases in between. The CDR3 loop spans 14 amino acids. CDR3 protein: CASSFTGLNYGYTF. The CDR3 DNA sequence: TGTGCCAGCAGTTTCACGGGACTGAACTATGGCTACACCTTC.

V is TRBV7-9 and J is TRBJ2-7; 10 nucleotides align to TRBD2. Germline V gene sequence: CDR1 SEHNR, CDR2 FQNEAQ (reference sequence). This CDR3 comprises 18 residues. J gave up 0 bases and V 0 bases, and 8 bases lay outside the gene matches. The DNA for the CDR3 is TGTGCCAGCAGCTTAGCGGCTAGCGGGGGCCTTACCTCCTACGAGCAGTACTTC. The encoded protein is CASSLAASGGLTSYEQYF.

V usage is TRBV7-9 and J usage is TRBJ1-4, with D hard to call. The CDR3 spans 13 residues. The ends were cut back, 4 bases at V and 12 bases at J, with 15 bases in the middle. In germline, CDR1 is SEHNR, CDR2 FQNEAQ (reference sequence). In nucleotides, the CDR3 is TGTGCCAGCAGCTACCCGAAAGCGGTGGAACTGTTTTTT. It encodes CASSYPKAVELFF. Full variable domain (outside the CDR3, taken from reference TRBV7-9 and TRBJ1-4): DTGVSQNPRHKITKRGQNVTFRCDPISEHNRLYWYRQTLGQGPEFLTYFQNEAQLEKSRLLSDRFSAERPKGSFSTLEIQRTEQGDSAMYLCASSYPKAVELFFGSGTQLSVL.

The chain has TRBV27 and TRBJ2-3; the D gene is possibly TRBD1 (6 bases). The CDR3 is made up of 15 amino acids. Germline V lookup: CDR1 MNHEY, CDR2 SMNVEV (reference sequence). V shed 10 bases and J shed 3 bases, with 20 bases lying between them. This chain's CDR3 is CATSSWGLGTDTQYF. CDR3 DNA: TGTGCCACTAGTAGTTGGGGGCTAGGGACAGATACGCAGTATTTT.

The chain joins TRBV28 to TRBJ2-7, with D possibly called TRBD1 or TRBD2 (5 bases each). V gave up 2 bases and J gave up 6 bases, with 14 bases separating them. The CDR3 runs to 14 residues. CDR1 MDHEN and CDR2 SYDVKM come from the germline V gene. The CDR3: CASSLPGDPTEQYF. The CDR3 coding sequence is TGTGCCAGCAGTTTACCTGGGGACCCCACCGAGCAGTACTTC.

V is TRBV5-5 and J is TRBJ2-2; perhaps D is TRBD1 or TRBD2 (6 bases each). CDR3 length equals 17 residues. The V and J ends lost 4 bases and 4 bases respectively, with 20 bases between them. In germline, CDR1 is SGHKS, CDR2 YYEKEE (reference sequence). CDR3: CASSGTAGQGTTGELFF. The CDR3 DNA sequence: TGTGCCAGCAGCGGTACCGCGGGGCAGGGGACCACCGGGGAGCTGTTTTTT.

This clone was seen a single time. V usage is TRBV5-6 and J usage is TRBJ2-7; the D gene could be TRBD1 or TRBD2 (6 bases each). Germline CDR1 is SGHDT and CDR2 is YYEEEE. The CDR3 is 14 amino acids. V was clipped by 0 bases and J by 13 bases, with 20 bases between them. CDR3 in DNA: TGTGCCAGCAGCTTGGGGAGGGGGGTCCTCCCTTCTTACTTC. It is translated as CASSLGRGVLPSYF.

Of note for this clone: Other DNA sequences of this sample code for an identical CDR3. The rearrangement uses TRBV4-1 and TRBJ1-3; D ambiguous. The CDR3 has 13 amino acids. Germline V gives CDR1 MGHRA, CDR2 YSYEKL. V was shortened by 3 bases and J by 3 bases, with 6 bases between the two germline ends. The CDR3 region has the DNA TGCGCCAGCAGCCAGGCGGGTGGAAACACCATATATTTT. Amino acids: CASSQAGGNTIYF.

The V and J genes are TRBV19 and TRBJ2-7; D is ambiguous. This CDR3 is 14 amino acids long. Deletions cut 1 base from V and 2 bases from J, with 9 bases between. CDR1 is LNHDA, CDR2 SQIVND, per germline (reference sequence). CDR3 residues: CASSIGLTTYEQYF. DNA of the CDR3: TGTGCCAGTAGTATAGGACTGACAACCTACGAGCAGTACTTC.